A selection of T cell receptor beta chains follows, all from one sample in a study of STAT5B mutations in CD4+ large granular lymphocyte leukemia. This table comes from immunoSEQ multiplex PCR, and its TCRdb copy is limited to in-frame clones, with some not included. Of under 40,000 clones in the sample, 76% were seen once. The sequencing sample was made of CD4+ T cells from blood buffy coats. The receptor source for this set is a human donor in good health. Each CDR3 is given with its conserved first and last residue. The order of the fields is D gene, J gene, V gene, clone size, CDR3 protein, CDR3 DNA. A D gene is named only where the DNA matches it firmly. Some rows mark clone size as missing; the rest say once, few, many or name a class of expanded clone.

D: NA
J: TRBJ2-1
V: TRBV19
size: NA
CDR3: CASSITRGTNNEQFF
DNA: TGTGCCAGTAGTATAACCAGAGGGACAAACAATGAGCAGTTCTTC

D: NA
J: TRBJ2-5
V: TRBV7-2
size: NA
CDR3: CASSLERQETQYF
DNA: TGTGCCAGCAGCTTAGAACGTCAAGAGACCCAGTACTTC

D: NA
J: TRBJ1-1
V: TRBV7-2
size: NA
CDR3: CASSRTVFEAFF
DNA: TGTGCCAGCAGCCGGACAGTATTTGAAGCTTTCTTT

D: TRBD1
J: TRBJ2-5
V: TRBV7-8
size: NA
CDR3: CASSLGQGPLYQETQYF
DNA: TGTGCCAGCAGCTTAGGACAGGGCCCCTTGTACCAAGAGACCCAGTACTTC

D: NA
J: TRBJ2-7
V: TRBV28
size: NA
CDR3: CASNKVDRPYEQYF
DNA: TGTGCCAGCAATAAGGTAGACAGGCCCTACGAGCAGTACTTC

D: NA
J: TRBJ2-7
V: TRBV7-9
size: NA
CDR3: CASSSQTGPQYF
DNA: TGTGCCAGCAGCTCCCAAACGGGGCCCCAGTACTTC

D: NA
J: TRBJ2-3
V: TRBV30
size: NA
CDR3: CAWSVRAGRQYF
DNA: TGTGCCTGGAGTGTACGGGCGGGAAGGCAGTATTTT

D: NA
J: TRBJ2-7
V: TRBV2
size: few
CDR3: CASITGPFSGYEQYF
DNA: TGTGCCAGCATTACGGGACCGTTCAGTGGGTACGAGCAGTACTTC

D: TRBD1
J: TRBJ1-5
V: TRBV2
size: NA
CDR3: CASSYRDREGQPQHF
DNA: TGTGCCAGCAGTTACCGGGACAGGGAAGGTCAGCCCCAGCATTTT

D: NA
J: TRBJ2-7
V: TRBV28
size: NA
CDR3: CASSRADEPFPEQYF
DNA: TGTGCCAGTAGTCGGGCGGACGAACCGTTTCCCGAGCAGTACTTC

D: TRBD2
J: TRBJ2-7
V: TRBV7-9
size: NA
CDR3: CASSGLAETDEQYF
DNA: TGTGCCAGCAGTGGACTAGCGGAGACGGACGAGCAGTACTTC

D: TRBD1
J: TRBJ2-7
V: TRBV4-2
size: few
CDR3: CASSQAGVSGTGAFLRQYF
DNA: TGTGCCAGCAGCCAAGCGGGTGTTTCCGGGACAGGGGCCTTCTTACGACAGTACTTC

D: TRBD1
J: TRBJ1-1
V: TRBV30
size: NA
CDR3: CAQIGQGLTLNTEAFF
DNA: TGTGCCCAAATCGGACAGGGCCTTACCTTGAACACTGAAGCTTTCTTT

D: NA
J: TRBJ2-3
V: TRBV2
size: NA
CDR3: CASRAGTPTDTQYF
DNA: TGTGCCAGCAGGGCTGGGACTCCGACAGATACGCAGTATTTT

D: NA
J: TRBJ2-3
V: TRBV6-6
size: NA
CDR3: CATSDADTQYF
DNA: TGTGCCACCTCGGACGCAGATACGCAGTATTTT

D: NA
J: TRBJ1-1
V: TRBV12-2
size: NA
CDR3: CASRLASGPNTEAFF
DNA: TGTGCAAGTCGCTTAGCGTCAGGCCCGAACACTGAAGCTTTCTTT

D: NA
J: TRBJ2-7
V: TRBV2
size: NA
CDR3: CASRAPGTPMSEQYF
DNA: TGTGCCAGCAGGGCCCCCGGGACCCCAATGAGCGAGCAGTACTTC

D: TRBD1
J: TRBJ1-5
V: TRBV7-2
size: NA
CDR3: CASSFLGQVNQPQHF
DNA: TGTGCCAGCAGCTTCCTTGGACAGGTAAATCAGCCCCAGCATTTT

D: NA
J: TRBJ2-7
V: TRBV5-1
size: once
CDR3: CASSSFKTGFSYEQYF
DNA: TGCGCCAGCAGCTCATTCAAGACAGGTTTCTCCTACGAGCAGTACTTC

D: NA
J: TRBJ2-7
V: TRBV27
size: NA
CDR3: CASRVTLVKGSEQYF
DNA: TGTGCCAGCAGAGTAACATTGGTAAAGGGTTCGGAGCAGTACTTC

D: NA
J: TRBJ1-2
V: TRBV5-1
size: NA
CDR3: CASSLAGQTYGYTF
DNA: TGCGCCAGCAGCTTGGCCGGACAGACCTATGGCTACACCTTC

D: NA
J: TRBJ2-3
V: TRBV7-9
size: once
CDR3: CASSLGLDTQYF
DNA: TGTGCCAGCAGCTTAGGACTGGATACGCAGTATTTT

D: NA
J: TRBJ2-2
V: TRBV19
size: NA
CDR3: CASSIGYTGELFF
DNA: TGTGCCAGTAGTATAGGGTATACCGGGGAGCTGTTTTTT

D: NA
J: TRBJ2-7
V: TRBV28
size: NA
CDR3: CASTLGRGVSYEQYF
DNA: TGTGCCAGCACCCTGGGGCGGGGAGTTTCCTACGAGCAGTACTTC

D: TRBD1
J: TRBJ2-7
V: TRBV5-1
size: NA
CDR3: CASSLVAGGIYEQYF
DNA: TGCGCCAGCAGCTTGGTGGCAGGGGGCATTTACGAGCAGTACTTC

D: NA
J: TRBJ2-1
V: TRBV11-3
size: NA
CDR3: CASSLDRQYPYNEQFF
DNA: TGTGCCAGCAGCTTAGATAGGCAGTACCCCTACAATGAGCAGTTCTTC